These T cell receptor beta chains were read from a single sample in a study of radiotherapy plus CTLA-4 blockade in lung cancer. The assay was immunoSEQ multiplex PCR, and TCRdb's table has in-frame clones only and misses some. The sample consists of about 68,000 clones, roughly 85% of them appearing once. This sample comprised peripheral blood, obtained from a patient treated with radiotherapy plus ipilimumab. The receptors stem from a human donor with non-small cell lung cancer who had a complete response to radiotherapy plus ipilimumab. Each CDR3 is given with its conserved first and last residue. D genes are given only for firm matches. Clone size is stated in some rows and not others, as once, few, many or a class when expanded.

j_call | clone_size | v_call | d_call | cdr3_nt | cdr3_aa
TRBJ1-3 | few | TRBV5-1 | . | TGCGCCAGCAGCTTGGAAGGGAACACCATATATTTT | CASSLEGNTIYF
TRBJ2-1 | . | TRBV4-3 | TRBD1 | TGCGCCAGCAGCCAAGGAGGGACAGATTACAATGAGCAGTTCTTC | CASSQGGTDYNEQFF
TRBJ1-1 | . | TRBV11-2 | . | TGTGCCAGCAGCCTGGCCAGGGCCGCCGGAAAGAACACTGAAGCTTTCTTT | CASSLARAAGKNTEAFF
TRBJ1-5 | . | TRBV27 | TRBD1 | TGTGCCAGCAGTCTGACAGGGAGGAACGGCCAGCCCCAGCATTTT | CASSLTGRNGQPQHF
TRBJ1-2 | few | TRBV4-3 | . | TGCGCCAGCAGCCAGCAAGTACAGCGGACTGAGGGCTACACCTTC | CASSQQVQRTEGYTF
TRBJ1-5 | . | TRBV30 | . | TGTGCCTGGAGTGCCGGGCCTCAGCCCCAGCATTTT | CAWSAGPQPQHF
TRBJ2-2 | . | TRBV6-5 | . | TGTGCCAGCAGTCGTCTAGGTACTGCCGGGGAGCTGTTTTTT | CASSRLGTAGELFF
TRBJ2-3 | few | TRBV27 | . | TGTGCCAGCAGTCCCCCCCCCAGGCTAAGGGACACAGATACGCAGTATTTT | CASSPPPRLRDTDTQYF
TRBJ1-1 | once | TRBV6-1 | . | TGTGCCAGCAGGGGTCGACTGAACACTGAAGCTTTCTTT | CASRGRLNTEAFF
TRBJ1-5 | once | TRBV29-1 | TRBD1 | TGCAGCGTTGAACAGGGGGAAGGTCAGCCCCAGCATTTT | CSVEQGEGQPQHF
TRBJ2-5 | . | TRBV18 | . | TGTGCCAGCTCACCTCAATTGGGGGCCTGGGAGACCCAGTACTTC | CASSPQLGAWETQYF
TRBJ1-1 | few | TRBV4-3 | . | TGCGCCAGCAGCCGGGGAAGCACTGAAGCTTTCTTT | CASSRGSTEAFF
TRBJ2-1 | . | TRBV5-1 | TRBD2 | TGCGCCAGCAGCTTAGCGGGAGGGCACAATGAGCAGTTCTTC | CASSLAGGHNEQFF
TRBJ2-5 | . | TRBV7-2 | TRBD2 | TGTGCCAGCAACCGTCTAGCGGGGGGTACGGAGACCCAGTACTTC | CASNRLAGGTETQYF
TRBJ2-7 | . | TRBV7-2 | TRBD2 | TGTGCCAGCAGCTCCTGGACTAGCTGGGAGTTCTACGAGCAGTACTTC | CASSSWTSWEFYEQYF
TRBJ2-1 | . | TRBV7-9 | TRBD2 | TGTGCCAGCACCGACCTGGGGACTACTATGTCGGTGGATGAGCAGTTCTTC | CASTDLGTTMSVDEQFF
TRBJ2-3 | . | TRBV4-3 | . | TGCGCCAGCAGCCGATCTGTTCCGGGACTTTATCGCACAGATACGCAGTATTTT | CASSRSVPGLYRTDTQYF
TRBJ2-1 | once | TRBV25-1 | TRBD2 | TGTGCCAGCAGTGAGTCCGGGACTAGCGGGATCTATGAGCAGTTCTTC | CASSESGTSGIYEQFF
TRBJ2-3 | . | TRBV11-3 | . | TGTGCCAGCAGCTTAATCGAAGTCGGAGATACGCAGTATTTT | CASSLIEVGDTQYF
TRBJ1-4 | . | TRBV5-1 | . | TGCGCCAGCAGCTTGGCAGGTATTAATGAAAAACTGTTTTTT | CASSLAGINEKLFF
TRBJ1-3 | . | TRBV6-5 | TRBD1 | TGTGCCAGCAGTTCGACGACAGGGGTCAACACCATATATTTT | CASSSTTGVNTIYF
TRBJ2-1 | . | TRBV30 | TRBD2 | TGTGCCTGGACTACTAGCGGGGGGGAGTTCTTC | CAWTTSGGEFF
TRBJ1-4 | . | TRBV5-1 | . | TGCGCCAGCAGCCTGACAGGAGAGAATGAAAAACTGTTTTTT | CASSLTGENEKLFF
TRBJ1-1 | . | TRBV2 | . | TGTGCCAGCAGTGTGGTCAGGAACACTGAAGCTTTCTTT | CASSVVRNTEAFF
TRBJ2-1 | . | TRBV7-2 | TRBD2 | TGTGCCAGCAGCTTACTTGGGACTAGCGGGTACAATGAGCAGTTCTTC | CASSLLGTSGYNEQFF
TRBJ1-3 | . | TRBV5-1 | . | TGCGCCAGCAGCCGAGACAGTACCTCTGGAAACACCATATATTTT | CASSRDSTSGNTIYF
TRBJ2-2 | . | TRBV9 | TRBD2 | TGTGCCAGCAGCGTAAATATGGCGGGAGTGGATACCGGGGAGCTGTTTTTT | CASSVNMAGVDTGELFF
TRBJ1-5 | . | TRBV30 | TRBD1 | TGTGCCTGCAAGACAGGGGTAGCCCATAGCAATCAGCCCCAGCATTTT | CACKTGVAHSNQPQHF
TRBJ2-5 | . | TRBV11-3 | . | TGTGCCAGCAGCTTAGTGACGGGATCGGAGACCCAGTACTTC | CASSLVTGSETQYF
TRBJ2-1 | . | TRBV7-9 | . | TGTGCCAGCAGCGGGGACCTTCGCGATGAGCAGTTCTTC | CASSGDLRDEQFF
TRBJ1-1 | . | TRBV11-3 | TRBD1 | TGTGCCAGCAGCCCTAGGACAGGATATGAAGCTTTCTTT | CASSPRTGYEAFF
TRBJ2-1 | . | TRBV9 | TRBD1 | TGTGCCAGCAGCGTACAGGGGGCAAAAAATGAGCAGTTCTTC | CASSVQGAKNEQFF
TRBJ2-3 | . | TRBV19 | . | TGTGCCAGTAGTATCGACAGTGGAACGCAGTATTTT | CASSIDSGTQYF
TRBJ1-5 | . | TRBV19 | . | TGTGCCAGTAATCGAGACAACGGCCGGGGTCAGCCCCAGCATTTT | CASNRDNGRGQPQHF
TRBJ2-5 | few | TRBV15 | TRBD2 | TGTGCCACCAGCAGAGATTTAGGACTAGCGGGAGGTGAGGAGACCCAGTACTTC | CATSRDLGLAGGEETQYF
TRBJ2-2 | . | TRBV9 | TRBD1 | TGTGCCAGCAGCCGGGACAGGGCCACCGGGGAGCTGTTTTTT | CASSRDRATGELFF
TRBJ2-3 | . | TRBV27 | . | TGTGCCAGCAGTTTATCGGCCCAGACAGATACGCAGTATTTT | CASSLSAQTDTQYF
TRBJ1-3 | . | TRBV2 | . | TGTGCCAGCGGGTCGGGCAGCTCTGGAAACACCATATATTTT | CASGSGSSGNTIYF
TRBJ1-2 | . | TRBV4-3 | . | TGCGCCAGCAGCCAAGGGGGAGGGCCTAAAAACTATGGCTACACCTTC | CASSQGGGPKNYGYTF
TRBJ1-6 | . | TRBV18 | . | TGTGCCAGCTCACCGGCCGGCTATAATTCACCCCTCCACTTT | CASSPAGYNSPLHF